This TCR beta chain originates from a study of cytomegalovirus exposure and HLA in healthy donors. Primers included in the PCR were 60 Vbeta and 13 Jbeta primers. Method: immunoSEQ multiplex PCR; TCRdb's copy keeps in-frame clones and lacks some. The table lists 150,000 or so clones, about 80% of them singletons. The V segment lost 0 bases and the J segment 6 bases; nucleotides outside the gene matches: 5. CDR1 is SGHNT, CDR2 YYREEE, per germline (reference sequence). The CDR3 totals 14 residues. The origin of this receptor is a man aged 50 to 60 in good health and CMV-seropositive. Material for sequencing was PBMCs. The chain carries TRBV5-4 and TRBJ1-2, with TRBD1 matching over 7 bases. CDR3 in amino acids: CASSLGDREHGYTF. The CDR3 DNA reads TGTGCCAGCAGCTTGGGAGACAGGGAACATGGCTACACCTTC. Complete variable domain (other parts from reference TRBV5-4 and TRBJ1-2): ETGVTQSPTHLIKTRGQQVTLRCSSQSGHNTVSWYQQALGQGPQFIFQYYREEENGRGNFPPRFSGLQFPNYSSELNVNALELDDSALYLCASSLGDREHGYTFGSGTRLTVV.